The 28 T cell receptor beta chains listed next were all sequenced from one sample in a study of T cell clones after liver transplantation. Repertoires were generated with immunoSEQ multiplex PCR, while TCRdb's copy carries only in-frame clones and drops some. The sample lists tens of thousands of clones, roughly four fifths occurring once. Sample: CD4+ T cells from blood, taken around 45 months after liver transplant. These TCRs come from a human patient who received a liver transplant. Some of the T cells may derive from the graft donor.

The J gene is TRBJ2-7, the V gene TRBV5-6; D unresolved. V was shortened by 1 base and J by 2 bases, with 7 bases between the two germline ends. Germline V gene data show CDR1 as SGHDT and CDR2 as YYEEEE. The CDR3 extends over 13 amino acids. The CDR3 spells CASSLKGAYEQYF. CDR3 nucleotides: TGTGCCAGCAGCTTGAAGGGCGCCTACGAGCAGTACTTC.

V gene TRBV6-5 combines with J gene TRBJ2-7, with 8 bases that match TRBD2. V lost 5 bases and J lost 1; bases outside the gene matches: 7. This CDR3 has 15 amino acids. Germline V lookup: CDR1 MNHEY, CDR2 SVGAGI. Here the CDR3 DNA reads TGTGCCAGCAGTCCCTTCCCTAGCGGGTCCTACGAGCAGTACTTC. It yields the protein CASSPFPSGSYEQYF.

The V and J genes are TRBV10-3 and TRBJ1-1; weak D call: TRBD1 (5 bases). The germline gives CDR1 ENHRY, CDR2 SYGVKD. Trimming pared 6 bases from V and 2 bases from J, leaving 10 bases between. The CDR3 has 13 amino acids. The DNA for the CDR3 is TGTGCCATCAGGGGGCCGGCTAACACTGAAGCTTTCTTT. This gives the protein CAIRGPANTEAFF.

Remarks on this clone: Other DNA variants within this sample encode the same CDR3. J is TRBJ2-7 and V is TRBV27; 7 bases agree with TRBD2. After removal of 3 bases from V and 0 bases from J, the junction contained 8 bases not matched to a gene. The CDR3 length is 16 residues. The germline V gene has CDR1 MNHEY and CDR2 SMNVEV (reference sequence). For the CDR3, the DNA is TGTGCCAGCAGTTTTAGTATCGGCGGGAGCTCCTACGAGCAGTACTTC. Amino acid sequence: CASSFSIGGSSYEQYF.

This clone appeared a few times. This chain connects TRBV5-1 to TRBJ2-3; the D call may be TRBD1 or TRBD2 (5 bases each). Trimming pared 5 bases from V and 2 bases from J, leaving 15 bases between. The CDR3 consists of 15 residues. Germline CDR1 and CDR2: SGHRS and YFSETQ. The DNA for the CDR3 is TGCGCCAGCAGAGTCGGGGCCAGAGCCACAGATACGCAGTATTTT. Protein product: CASRVGARATDTQYF.

The chain carries TRBV2 and TRBJ2-1; 7 bases line up with TRBD2. The CDR3 extends over 15 amino acids. Trimming at V came to 6 bases and at J to 4 bases, leaving 9 bases not matched to a gene. Germline assignment: CDR1 SNHLY and CDR2 FYNNEI. CDR3 loop: CASRALSGRYNEQFF. CDR3 DNA: TGTGCCAGCAGGGCGCTTAGCGGGCGTTACAATGAGCAGTTCTTC.

The rearrangement links TRBV7-2 to TRBJ2-5, with TRBD1 matching 7 bases. Germline CDR1 reads SGHTA; CDR2 reads FQGNSA. Germline trimming cut 5 bases from V and 1 base from J; bases unmatched to any gene: 4. CDR3 size: 14 residues. CDR3 region: CASSLQGTQETQYF. DNA for the CDR3: TGTGCCAGCAGCCTACAGGGGACCCAAGAGACCCAGTACTTC.

This sequence joins TRBV2 and TRBJ1-2; D not certain. V was clipped by 8 bases and J by 0 bases, with 16 bases between them. CDR1 is SNHLY and CDR2 is FYNNEI in the germline V gene. This CDR3 spans 15 amino acids. CDR3 in DNA: TGTGCCAGCGCCGAACAGCCGAGCTCTAACTATGGCTACACCTTC. It yields the protein CASAEQPSSNYGYTF.

This clone is a singleton in its sample. The CDR3 coding sequence is TGTGCCAGCAGTTTCACCCGTGGGACCGGGGAGCTGTTTTTT. Translating gives CASSFTRGTGELFF. V and J are TRBV27 and TRBJ2-2, with D unresolved. Germline loops: CDR1 MNHEY, CDR2 SMNVEV (reference sequence). This CDR3 contains 14 residues. With 3 bases removed from V and 5 bases from J, the gap between germline ends came to 10 bases.

On this clone: Other DNA sequences in this specimen translate into the identical CDR3. This rearrangement joins TRBV7-9 to TRBJ1-2; D is ambiguous. Germline values: CDR1 SEHNR, CDR2 FQNEAQ (reference sequence). The CDR3 spans 10 residues. The V end lost 1 base, the J end lost 8 bases, and 2 bases lay between the germline ends. The DNA for the CDR3 is TGTGCCAGCAGCTTAGTCGGCTACACCTTC. This encodes CASSLVGYTF.

The V and J genes are TRBV6-6 and TRBJ2-5, with 9 bases identical to TRBD2. Germline values: CDR1 MNHNY, CDR2 SVGAGI (reference sequence). CDR3 length equals 14 residues. Trimming removed 6 bases from V and 7 bases from J; junction bases left unmatched: 9. The CDR3 loop reads CASSRTSEGGTQYF. CDR3 in DNA: TGTGCCAGCAGCAGGACTAGCGAGGGGGGGACCCAGTACTTC.

The V gene is TRBV19, the J gene TRBJ2-2, with TRBD1 identical over 11 bases. Losses at the gene ends were 1 base for V and 3 bases for J; bases not matched to a gene: 4. CDR1 is LNHDA, CDR2 SQIVND, per germline (reference sequence). This CDR3 is 17 amino acids long. CDR3 amino acids: CASSIGTGGYHTGELFF. CDR3 DNA sequence: TGTGCCAGTAGTATAGGGACAGGGGGCTATCACACCGGGGAGCTGTTTTTT.

J is TRBJ2-7 and V is TRBV10-1; 14 nucleotides match TRBD2. V lost 0 bases, J lost 2 bases, and 9 bases stayed unmatched. The V gene's germline CDR1 is WNHNN and CDR2 SYGVQD (reference sequence). The CDR3 consists of 19 residues. The CDR3 DNA sequence: TGCGCCAGCAGTGAGTCTGGGACTAGCGGGAGATCTTCTACCTACGAGCAGTACTTC. Translated, it gives CASSESGTSGRSSTYEQYF.

V and J are TRBV19 and TRBJ2-2; weak D call: TRBD2 (7 bases). Germline V gives CDR1 LNHDA, CDR2 SQIVND (reference sequence). V was cut by 9 bases and J by 6 bases, with 17 bases left in between. The CDR3 covers 14 residues. The CDR3 DNA sequence: TGTGCCAGCAAGCCGGGGAGGGGGGCCGGGGAGCTGTTTTTT. Translating it yields CASKPGRGAGELFF. The entire variable domain, with the rest obtained from reference TRBV19 and TRBJ2-2, is as follows: DGGITQSPKYLFRKEGQNVTLSCEQNLNHDAMYWYRQDPGQGLRLIYYSQIVNDFQKGDIAEGYSVSREKKESFPLTVTSAQKNPTAFYLCASKPGRGAGELFFGEGSRLTVL.

V gene TRBV5-1 combines with J gene TRBJ1-2, with 7 positions matching TRBD1. Germline V lookup: CDR1 SGHRS, CDR2 YFSETQ. The CDR3 loop spans 14 amino acids. The ends lost 4 bases at V and 7 bases at J; junction bases unmatched: 10. CDR3 sequence: CASSDRQGAGGYTF. In DNA, the CDR3 is TGCGCCAGCAGCGATCGACAGGGAGCGGGTGGCTACACCTTC.

The rearrangement links TRBV20-1 to TRBJ1-5; TRBD1 matches 8 bases. The length of the CDR3 is 11 residues. After removal of 5 bases from V and 9 bases from J, the junction contained 3 bases not matched to a gene. Germline V lookup: CDR1 DFQATT, CDR2 SNEGSKA (reference sequence). CDR3 coding DNA: TGCAGTGCTCTAGGACAGGGGCCCCAGCATTTT. The encoded protein is CSALGQGPQHF.

The rearrangement joins TRBV14 to TRBJ1-1, with 7 positions matching TRBD1. Germline lookup yields CDR1 SGHDN and CDR2 FVKESK. CDR3 size: 16 residues. Germline trimming cut 5 bases from V and 4 bases from J; bases unmatched to any gene: 13. The CDR3: CASSVQPGTVGTEAFF. In DNA, the CDR3 is TGTGCCAGCAGCGTCCAACCCGGGACAGTGGGCACTGAAGCTTTCTTT.

The count of this clone is one. The chain carries TRBV5-5 and TRBJ1-1, with unresolved D. Germline-derived CDR1 and CDR2 are SGHKS and YYEKEE (reference sequence). The germline V and J ends were trimmed by 6 bases and 5 bases, with 17 bases remaining between them. The CDR3 totals 14 residues. The CDR3 reads CASNPVRGGTEAFF. The CDR3 region has the DNA TGTGCCAGCAACCCGGTCCGAGGAGGAACTGAAGCTTTCTTT.

This chain joins TRBV5-1 and TRBJ2-7, with unresolved D. The V gene's germline CDR1 is SGHRS and CDR2 YFSETQ. CDR3 length: 15 residues. The V and J ends lost 0 bases and 4 bases respectively, with 14 bases between them. The CDR3 sequence: CASSLALGLGYEQYF. CDR3 nucleotide sequence: TGCGCCAGCAGCTTGGCCTTAGGGTTGGGATACGAGCAGTACTTC.

This chain connects TRBV28 to TRBJ2-7; no definite D call. The CDR3 is 17 residues long. CDR1 is MDHEN, CDR2 SYDVKM, per germline. V was cut by 5 bases and J by 0 bases, with 20 bases left in between. The chain's CDR3 is CASSRRRPGADSYEQYF. DNA for the CDR3: TGTGCCAGCAGTAGGAGACGACCAGGCGCTGACTCCTACGAGCAGTACTTC.

The genes are TRBV7-9 and TRBJ1-6; D not resolved. The germline V and J ends were trimmed by 3 bases and 10 bases, with 7 bases remaining between them. CDR3 length: 12 residues. Germline CDR1 is SEHNR and CDR2 is FQNEAQ (reference sequence). The CDR3 is CASSFPQSPLHF. The CDR3 DNA is TGTGCCAGCAGCTTTCCCCAGTCACCCCTCCACTTT.

The chain links TRBV20-1 to TRBJ1-1; D gene unclear. Per the germline V gene, CDR1 is DFQATT and CDR2 is SNEGSKA (reference sequence). This CDR3 has 8 residues. V lost 4 bases, J lost 9 bases, and 3 bases lay in between. DNA of the CDR3: TGCAGTGCTAACAAAGCTTTCTTT. It codes for CSANKAFF.

This clone was detected a few times. The chain recombines TRBV2 with TRBJ2-2; 9 bases are shared with TRBD1. The junction had 3 bases not matched to a gene; V was cut back by 6 bases and J by 7 bases. CDR1 and CDR2 (germline): SNHLY, FYNNEI. The CDR3 extends over 13 amino acids. The CDR3 sequence is CASRGQGIGELFF. CDR3 nucleotides: TGTGCCAGCAGAGGACAGGGGATCGGGGAGCTGTTTTTT. The full variable domain, its missing parts supplied by reference TRBV2 and TRBJ2-2, is EPEVTQTPSHQVTQMGQEVILRCVPISNHLYFYWYRQILGQKVEFLVSFYNNEISEKSEIFDDQFSVERPDGSNFTLKIRSTKLEDSAMYFCASRGQGIGELFFGEGSRLTVL.

The genes are TRBV29-1 and TRBJ2-3; D is perhaps TRBD2 (5 bases). Germline-derived CDR1 and CDR2 are SQVTM and ANQGSEA. V lost 0 bases and J 6 bases, leaving 13 bases between the germline ends. The length of the CDR3 is 14 residues. The CDR3 protein is CSVEEIASEDTQYF. Here the CDR3 DNA reads TGCAGCGTTGAAGAAATAGCGAGCGAGGATACGCAGTATTTT.

The chain joins TRBV29-1 to TRBJ2-5; possible D gene TRBD1, 5 bases. The germline V and J ends were trimmed by 8 bases and 7 bases, with 14 bases remaining between them. Germline V gene sequence: CDR1 SQVTM, CDR2 ANQGSEA. The CDR3 sequence is 11 residues long. The CDR3: CSQGAVGTQYF. CDR3 coding DNA: TGCAGCCAGGGCGCGGTCGGGACCCAGTACTTC.

This clone was recorded once. V and J are TRBV29-1 and TRBJ2-1, with a tentative D call TRBD1 (5 bases). V lost 3 bases, J lost 8 bases, and 11 bases lay in between. This CDR3 has 12 residues. CDR1 and CDR2 (germline): SQVTM, ANQGSEA. The chain's CDR3 is CSVDRVPDEQFF. In DNA, the CDR3 is TGCAGCGTTGACAGGGTTCCGGATGAGCAGTTCTTC.

The chain couples TRBV27 to TRBJ2-7; D remains unclear. CDR3 length equals 12 residues. CDR1 MNHEY and CDR2 SMNVEV come from the germline V gene (reference sequence). The V end was cut by 5 bases, the J end by 6 bases, with 11 bases between. CDR3: CASSPQLGEQYF. The CDR3 DNA follows: TGTGCCAGCAGTCCCCAGCTCGGCGAGCAGTACTTC.

This chain connects TRBV28 to TRBJ2-3, with a possible D match to TRBD2 (5 bases). This CDR3 has 11 residues. The germline V gene has CDR1 MDHEN and CDR2 SYDVKM. V was clipped by 6 bases and J by 8 bases, with 9 bases between them. In nucleotides, the CDR3 is TGTGCCAGCAGGCTAGCAGGTACGCAGTATTTT. Translated: CASRLAGTQYF.